Listed below are T cell receptor beta chains from one sample, sequenced in a study of shared clonotypes between healthy human individuals. The data were produced by immunoSEQ multiplex PCR, yet TCRdb's version contains in-frame clones alone and is incomplete. The data show 450,000 to 500,000 clones, 70% to 85% seen once. The sample taken for sequencing was PBMCs. The receptors shown here come from a middle-aged woman in good health. Some clones in this sample may be carry-over from other donors' samples. The conserved cysteine and the conserved F or W are not part of the CDR3 here. A D gene is named only where the DNA matches it firmly.

J gene,D gene,V gene,CDR3 protein
TRBJ2-1,TRBD2,TRBV19,ASSSLAGGTHNEQF
TRBJ2-7,.,TRBV6-6,ASRKGWEQY
TRBJ2-7,.,TRBV11-2,ASSFSDTYEQY
TRBJ2-5,TRBD2,TRBV11-3,ASSAPGLQETQY
TRBJ1-4,.,TRBV5-1,ASSLQGATNEKLF
TRBJ2-5,TRBD2,TRBV29-1,SVGLSGIGGETQY
TRBJ2-3,.,TRBV2,ASSVGVSTDTQY
TRBJ2-5,TRBD2,TRBV27,ASSPGLAGPLY
TRBJ2-3,TRBD2,TRBV9,ASSVGRTSGGTDTQY
TRBJ2-3,.,TRBV19,ASSIGYSSTDTQY
TRBJ2-3,TRBD2,TRBV7-3,ASSLSQREGRNTQY
TRBJ2-1,TRBD2,TRBV9,ASSPGTSKGVYEQF
TRBJ2-3,.,TRBV5-1,ASSAGQLTDTQY
TRBJ1-4,TRBD1,TRBV6-1,ASSKDRGDEKLF
TRBJ1-4,.,TRBV5-4,ASSRLSEPPRSEKLF
TRBJ2-1,.,TRBV5-4,ASRRGEISSYNEQF
TRBJ1-1,.,TRBV10-2,ASTSPLGRGDTEAF
TRBJ2-3,.,TRBV2,ASSEASRTQY
TRBJ2-7,TRBD2,TRBV10-1,ASRSGTSGGEQY